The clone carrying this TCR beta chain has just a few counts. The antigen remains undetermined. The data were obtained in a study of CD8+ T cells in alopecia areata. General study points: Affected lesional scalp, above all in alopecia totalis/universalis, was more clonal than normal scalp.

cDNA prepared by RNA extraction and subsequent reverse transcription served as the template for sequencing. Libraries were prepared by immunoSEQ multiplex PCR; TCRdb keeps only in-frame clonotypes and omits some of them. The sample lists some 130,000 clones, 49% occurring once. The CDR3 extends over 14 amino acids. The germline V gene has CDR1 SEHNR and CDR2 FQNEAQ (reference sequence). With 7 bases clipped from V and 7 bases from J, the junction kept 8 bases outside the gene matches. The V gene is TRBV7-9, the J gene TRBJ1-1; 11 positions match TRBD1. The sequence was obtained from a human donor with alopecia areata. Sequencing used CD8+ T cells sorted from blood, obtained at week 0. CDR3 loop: CASTPGQGGNEAFF. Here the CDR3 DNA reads TGTGCCAGCACCCCGGGACAGGGGGGGAATGAAGCTTTCTTT.